This T cell receptor (beta chain) was documented in a study of blood T cell repertoires in COVID-19. About the study: The United States, Italy and Spain were the sources of the acute and convalescent COVID-19 samples. The cDNA or gDNA used as material had been derived from T cells, B-cell-depleted T cells, or PBMCs.

This clone was observed a single time. The CDR3 runs to 13 residues. V was pared by 5 bases and J by 5 bases, with 2 bases of the junction left unmatched. Authors' methods: The authors estimated nucleated cell counts from reference gene primer amplification. Sequencing used immunoSEQ multiplex PCR; TCRdb keeps in-frame clones, though not all of them. D and trimming were read from the DNA, whereas the V and J calls and clone size are those reported in that table. The sample holds 200,000 to 250,000 clones, around 84% seen once. The chain has TRBV12-3 or TRBV12-4 and TRBJ2-7; 11 bases line up with TRBD2. Sequencing was carried out using peripheral blood. The sequence derives from a man aged 50 to 59 who had recovered from COVID-19. The CDR3 DNA follows: TGTGCCAGCAGTATTAGCGGGAGGGACGAGCAGTACTTC. Translation: CASSISGRDEQYF.